This T cell receptor beta chain was documented in a study of T cells in Graves' hyperthyroidism and ophthalmopathy. Study-level findings and limits: The model anticipated ophthalmopathy a median around six months pre-onset.

Many counts were recorded for this clonotype. The target antigen is unknown. Regions amplified from RNA transcripts were the TCR beta CDR3 regions. The study used the HTBI primer set for a first-round RT-PCR of the TCR CDR3. MiXCR, run by TCRdb on the multiplex PCR reads, gives a single entry per CDR3 protein. The sample records about 210,000 distinct CDR3 sequences, 17% being singletons. If no ophthalmopathy progression occurred within 18 months, Graves' hyperthyroidism was stable. Exclusion of patients followed from uncontrolled infection, other autoimmune disease, pregnancy or lactation. An approximately 10 ml volume of fresh peripheral blood provided the PBMCs. CDR1 KGHSH and CDR2 LQKENI come from the germline V gene. This CDR3 region has 13 residues. Trimming stripped 1 base from V and 9 bases from J, with 10 bases between.

The source is a man aged 50 or older with Graves' hyperthyroidism. The chain couples TRBV18 to TRBJ2-1; D possibly corresponds to TRBD1 (6 bases). Sequencing used blood. The CDR3 nucleotides are TGTGCCAGCTCACCACGAGGGACAACTGAGCAGTTCTTC. Protein: CASSPRGTTEQFF.